One sample yielded the 6 T cell receptor beta chains listed below, sequenced in a study of CD8+ T cells in alopecia areata listed by TCRdb under 2018. What this sample's treatment or condition label stands for: oral pan-JAK inhibitor, 5-10 mg twice daily. Receptor amplification or capture employed the immunoSEQ multiplex PCR assay. RNA was extracted from all samples and reverse transcribed into cDNA as template for TCR sequencing. This is the immuneACCESS table as TCRdb keeps it, with only in-frame sequences that have V and J called. A part of the clones is gone; compared with another copy, unresolved V genes explain less than half, and the rest is unexplained. The sample yields around 180,000 clones; just under 65% were counted once. Of the sample, approximately 1.3% is held by the ten largest clones. Sequenced material: CD4+ T cells sorted from blood, taken around week 50, from a patient treated with tofacitinib. Source of these receptors: a human donor with alopecia areata.

The DNA for the CDR3 is TGCGCCAGCAGCCAAGATCCCCAAGATTCACCCCTCCACTTT. Translation: CASSQDPQDSPLHF. The chain uses TRBV4-3 and TRBJ1-6, with D unclear. V was shortened by 0 bases and J by 8 bases, with 8 bases between the two germline ends. Germline CDR1 LGHNA, CDR2 YSLEER. CDR3 length: 14 residues.

This clone occurred once. This chain connects TRBV9 to TRBJ1-4; possibly TRBD1 for D (5 bases). Germline V gene lookup returns CDR1 SGDLS and CDR2 YYNGEE. Trimming removed 0 bases from V and 8 bases from J, with 17 bases in between. This CDR3 has 16 residues. CDR3 region: CASSVGTTVLGEKLFF. The CDR3 DNA reads TGTGCCAGCAGCGTAGGGACAACAGTTTTGGGGGAAAAACTGTTTTTT.

The chain recombines TRBV5-6 with TRBJ1-2, with a tentative D call TRBD1 (5 bases). V lost 4 bases and J lost 8, with 21 bases in between. CDR3 size: 15 residues. Per germline, CDR1 SGHDT and CDR2 YYEEEE. CDR3 nucleotides: TGTGCCAGCAGCCCCCCCCTGGGGGGAGGAGGCGGCTACACCTTC. Its protein product is CASSPPLGGGGGYTF.

The V call is TRBV5-6, the J call TRBJ1-4, with no clear D. Trimming left V 1 base short and J 6 bases short, with 10 bases between. Germline CDR1 is SGHDT and CDR2 is YYEEEE. CDR3 length: 14 residues. As DNA, the CDR3 is TGTGCCAGCAGCTTGAGATCCGCTTATGAAAAACTGTTTTTT. Its protein is CASSLRSAYEKLFF.

This clone appeared a single time. The chain has TRBV4-3 and TRBJ1-5; maybe TRBD1 (5 bases). Trimming took 4 bases from V and 0 from J, leaving 10 bases between them. Germline lookup yields CDR1 LGHNA and CDR2 YSLEER. There are 15 residues in the CDR3. The CDR3 coding sequence is TGCGCCAGCAGCCTACGCAGGGATAGCAATCAGCCCCAGCATTTT. This codes for CASSLRRDSNQPQHF.

The table lists this clone with a few counts. The gene calls are TRBV7-3 and TRBJ2-1; 9 positions match TRBD2. Germline CDR1 reads SGHTA; CDR2 reads FQGTGA. The CDR3 runs to 13 residues. Trimming cost V 9 bases and J 8 bases; bases outside gene matches: 8. The CDR3 DNA sequence: TGTGCCAGTCAGGGACTAGCCGGGGATGAGCAGTTCTTC. This sequence encodes CASQGLAGDEQFF.